Listed below are T cell receptor beta chains from one sample, sequenced in a study of human T cells and chemical hapten exposure. In TCRdb, the RACE reads were re-called with MiXCR into one record per CDR3 protein. The sample yields tens of thousands of distinct CDR3 sequences, roughly 10% seen once. The sequencing here drew on whole blood, taken in connection with sensitization to the hapten diphenylcyclopropenone (DPC). The source of these receptors is a woman aged 45-65 years with alopecia areata. Some clones in this sample may be carry-over from other donors' samples. Each CDR3 is given with its conserved first and last residue. The D gene is left open where the match is weak. Not every row has a clone size; where given, it reads once, few, many or a size class.

>NA|TRBV5-1|NA|TRBJ1-5
TGCGCCAGCAGCTTGGACCGAGGCGCCCAGCATTTT
CASSLDRGAQHF
>TRBD2|TRBV19|NA|TRBJ2-1
TGTGCCAGTCGCTCTCAGACTAGCGGGGCCTACAATGAGCAGTTCTTC
CASRSQTSGAYNEQFF
>TRBD1|TRBV15|many|TRBJ2-3
TGTGCCACCAGCAGAGCTCCCGGACAGGGCACAGATACGCAGTATTTT
CATSRAPGQGTDTQYF
>NA|TRBV7-3|many|TRBJ1-6
TGTGCCAGCAGCTTAAACTCCCTGGTGAATTCACCCCTCCACTTT
CASSLNSLVNSPLHF
>TRBD1|TRBV5-5|many|TRBJ1-5
TGTGCCAGCAGCCTACAGGGGGACACAATTAATCAGCCCCAGCATTTT
CASSLQGDTINQPQHF
>TRBD1|TRBV4-3|few|TRBJ1-6
TGCGCCAGCAGCGGAGCGACAGGGAGAAATTCACCCCTCCACTTT
CASSGATGRNSPLHF
>TRBD1|TRBV4-3|many|TRBJ1-1
TGCGCCAGCAGCCAGGCCGGGGACAGAATGAACACTGAAGCTTTCTTT
CASSQAGDRMNTEAFF
>NA|TRBV29-1|many|TRBJ1-2
TGCAGCGTTGATCAGGAGCCTAACTATGGCTACACCTTC
CSVDQEPNYGYTF
>NA|TRBV7-2|NA|TRBJ1-4
TGTGCCAGCAGCTTAGTCCCCGGAGAGGGTGAAAAACTGTTTTTT
CASSLVPGEGEKLFF
>NA|TRBV18|NA|TRBJ1-3
TGTGCCAGCTCACCACCCCCGGGAAGTGCTGGAAACACCATATATTTT
CASSPPPGSAGNTIYF
>NA|TRBV5-5|many|TRBJ2-7
TGTGCCAGCAGCCCCCAGACAGACTCCTACGAGCAGTACTTC
CASSPQTDSYEQYF
>TRBD2|TRBV20-1|NA|TRBJ2-5
TGCAGTGCTCCTAGCGGGGGAGAGACCCAGTACTTC
CSAPSGGETQYF
>TRBD2|TRBV7-2|few|TRBJ2-5
TGTGCCAGCAGCCGGGGGGGACTAGCGGTGGAGACCCAGTACTTC
CASSRGGLAVETQYF
>TRBD1|TRBV27|few|TRBJ2-7
TGTGCCAGCAGTTCGCACAGGGGATATCTTCTCTCCTACGAGCAGTACTTC
CASSSHRGYLLSYEQYF
>TRBD1|TRBV28|many|TRBJ1-3
TGTGCCAGCAGACCAGGGGGCGCGGTGAACACCATATATTTT
CASRPGGAVNTIYF
>TRBD1|TRBV18|many|TRBJ1-4
TGTGCCAGCTCACCAGGAGGGGGCAACGAAAAACTGTTTTTT
CASSPGGGNEKLFF
>TRBD2|TRBV3-1|NA|TRBJ2-1
TGTGCCAGCAGCCGGAAACTAGCGGGAGGGCCAAATGAGCAGTTCTTC
CASSRKLAGGPNEQFF
>NA|TRBV6-1|few|TRBJ1-2
TGTGCCAGCAGTGAACCGGCGTTGCAGGTCTATGGCTACACCTTC
CASSEPALQVYGYTF
>NA|TRBV10-3|few|TRBJ1-5
TGTGCCATCAGTGAGTCCGTCCAGCCCCAGCATTTT
CAISESVQPQHF
>NA|TRBV3-1|many|TRBJ2-5
TGTGCCAGCAGCCAAGAGGCTGTTCAAGAGACCCAGTACTTC
CASSQEAVQETQYF